This TCR beta chain was observed in a study of molecular identifiers for immune sequencing clone quantification. Sorted cell numbers of roughly 19,000 to 1,000,000, with 10%, 30% or 50% RNA, served as input for naive CD8 libraries. From the PCR reads, TCRdb called clonotypes with MiXCR, one entry per CDR3 protein. The sample holds more than 450,000 distinct CDR3 sequences, under 30% seen once. The CDR3 has 16 amino acids. In germline, CDR1 is SGHRS, CDR2 YFSETQ. Findings and limits, study-wide: Clones with over 20 RNA copies captured over 99% of effector molecules but under 1% of naive ones.

This clonotype has a single count. Its antigen is unidentified. A clone one base away is much larger, so this may be a read error. The chain joins TRBV5-1 to TRBJ2-7, with D uncertain. The receptor was derived from a human donor in good health. Some libraries in this study had Jurkat cell RNA spiked in. The material sequenced was naive CD8+ T cells from blood, with Jurkat cell RNA spiked in. Subset in this sample: FACS-sorted CD8+CD4-CCR7+CD45RA+ naive T cells. In DNA, the CDR3 is TGCGCCAGCAGCTTGGACCCCGCTGACGGGTCTTACGAGCAGTGCTTC. This sequence encodes CASSLDPADGSYEQCF.